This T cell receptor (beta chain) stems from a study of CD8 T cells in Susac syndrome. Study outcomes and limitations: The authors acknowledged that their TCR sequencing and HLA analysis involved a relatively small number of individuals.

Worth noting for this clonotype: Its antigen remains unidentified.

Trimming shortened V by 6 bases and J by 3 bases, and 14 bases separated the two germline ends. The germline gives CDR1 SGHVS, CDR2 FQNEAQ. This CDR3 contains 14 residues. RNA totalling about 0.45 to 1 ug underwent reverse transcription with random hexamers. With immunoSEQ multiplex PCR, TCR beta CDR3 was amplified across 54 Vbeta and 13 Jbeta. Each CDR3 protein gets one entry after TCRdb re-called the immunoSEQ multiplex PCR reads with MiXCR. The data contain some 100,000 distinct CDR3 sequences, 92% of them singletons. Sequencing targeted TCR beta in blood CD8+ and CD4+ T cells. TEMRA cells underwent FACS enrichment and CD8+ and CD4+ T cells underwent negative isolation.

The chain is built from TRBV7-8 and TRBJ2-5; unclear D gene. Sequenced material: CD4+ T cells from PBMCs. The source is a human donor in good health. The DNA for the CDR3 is TGTGCCAGCAGTTCTAGTTGGATTGAAGAGACCCAGTACTTC. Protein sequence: CASSSSWIEETQYF.